The 9 T cell receptor beta chains below were found in one sample sequenced in a study of OX40 agonist ivuxolimab in advanced cancers. The data were produced by immunoSEQ multiplex PCR, yet TCRdb's version contains in-frame clones alone and is incomplete. This sample has some 90,000 clones, with about 89% found just once. The starting material was CD4+ or CD8+ T cells sorted from blood, obtained in a trial of the OX40 agonist ivuxolimab. Every receptor here comes from an adult with an advanced solid tumor such as melanoma, head and neck, liver or kidney cancer.

V usage is TRBV7-8 and J usage is TRBJ2-1; D is undetermined. The CDR3 extends over 14 amino acids. The V end lost 3 bases, the J end lost 0 bases, and 6 bases lay between the germline ends. CDR1 is SGHVS and CDR2 is FQNEAQ in the germline V gene. DNA of the CDR3: TGTGCCAGCAGCTTGCAGGACTCCTACAATGAGCAGTTCTTC. Translating it yields CASSLQDSYNEQFF.

The V call is TRBV18, the J call TRBJ2-3, with 7 bases that match TRBD1. This CDR3 is 13 amino acids long. Germline V gene lookup returns CDR1 KGHSH and CDR2 LQKENI. The junction had 1 base not matched to a gene; V was cut back by 5 bases and J by 2 bases. This CDR3 reads CASSDRATDTQYF. CDR3 coding DNA: TGTGCCAGCTCAGACAGGGCCACAGATACGCAGTATTTT. The complete variable domain, with remaining parts taken from reference TRBV18 and TRBJ2-3, reads NAGVMQNPRHLVRRRGQEARLRCSPMKGHSHVYWYRQLPEEGLKFMVYLQKENIIDESGMPKERFSAEFPKEGPSILRIQQVVRGDSAAYFCASSDRATDTQYFGPGTRLTVL.

The rearrangement joins TRBV10-3 to TRBJ2-1; 9 bases align to TRBD2. The germline gives CDR1 ENHRY, CDR2 SYGVKD. V gave up 4 bases and J gave up 4 bases; unmatched junction bases: 5. CDR3 length: 15 amino acids. Here the CDR3 reads CAISGAGGPYNEQFF. The CDR3, as DNA: TGTGCCATCAGTGGGGCGGGAGGGCCGTACAATGAGCAGTTCTTC.

The chain links TRBV7-8 to TRBJ2-1; 8 nucleotides match TRBD2. The CDR3 is 14 residues long. Germline CDR1 is SGHVS and CDR2 is FQNEAQ. V shed 1 base and J 8 bases; nucleotides not matched to a gene: 4. The chain's CDR3 is CASSLEGTRYEQFF. The CDR3 nucleotides are TGTGCCAGCAGCTTAGAGGGGACTAGATATGAGCAGTTCTTC.

V and J are TRBV5-1 and TRBJ2-3; D remains unclear. Trimming cost V 4 bases and J 1 base, with 7 bases left between them. The CDR3 loop spans 13 amino acids. Germline CDR1 and CDR2: SGHRS and YFSETQ. This CDR3 is CASSIEGTDTQYF. The CDR3 DNA sequence: TGCGCCAGCAGCATCGAAGGCACAGATACGCAGTATTTT.

This chain connects TRBV28 to TRBJ2-7, with D possibly being TRBD1 (6 bases). The CDR3 extends over 13 amino acids. The germline V gene encodes CDR1 MDHEN and CDR2 SYDVKM. V was trimmed by 4 bases and J by 2 bases, leaving 9 bases between them. The CDR3 spells CASSSQGPYEQYF. Here the CDR3 DNA reads TGTGCCAGCAGTTCACAGGGCCCCTACGAGCAGTACTTC.

This rearrangement joins TRBV18 to TRBJ2-3; perhaps TRBD1 as D (5 bases). The CDR3 sequence is 15 residues long. V was trimmed by 0 bases and J by 1 base, leaving 8 bases between them. In germline, CDR1 is KGHSH, CDR2 LQKENI. CDR3 residues: CASSPPQGRTDTQYF. The DNA of the CDR3 is TGTGCCAGCTCACCACCGCAGGGTCGCACAGATACGCAGTATTTT. Together with reference TRBV18 and TRBJ2-3, the CDR3 gives the full variable domain: NAGVMQNPRHLVRRRGQEARLRCSPMKGHSHVYWYRQLPEEGLKFMVYLQKENIIDESGMPKERFSAEFPKEGPSILRIQQVVRGDSAAYFCASSPPQGRTDTQYFGPGTRLTVL.

The chain uses TRBV6-1 and TRBJ1-5; possibly TRBD1 for D (5 bases). V was cut by 4 bases and J by 7 bases, with 11 bases left in between. The length of the CDR3 is 13 residues. Germline V lookup: CDR1 MNHNS, CDR2 SASEGT. The CDR3, as DNA: TGTGCCAGCAGTGTGGGGCTTGAGCAGCCCCAGCATTTT. Residues: CASSVGLEQPQHF.

The V and J genes are TRBV28 and TRBJ2-5, with TRBD2 matching over 11 bases. CDR1 is MDHEN, CDR2 SYDVKM, per germline. This CDR3 comprises 14 residues. With V trimmed by 5 bases and J by 8 bases, 7 bases remained unmatched. The DNA for the CDR3 is TGTGCCAGCAGTCCGGGGGGACTAGCGGAAACCCAGTACTTC. Translating gives CASSPGGLAETQYF.